The 22 T cell receptor beta chains below all came from one sample that was sequenced in a study of OX40 agonist ivuxolimab in advanced cancers. The assay was immunoSEQ multiplex PCR, and TCRdb's table has in-frame clones only and misses some. The sample holds approximately 91,000 clones, approximately 83% seen once. Sequences were derived from CD4+ or CD8+ T cells sorted from blood, sampled in a trial of the OX40 agonist ivuxolimab. The receptors were sampled from an adult with an advanced solid tumor such as melanoma, head and neck, liver or kidney cancer.

The V gene is TRBV7-2, the J gene TRBJ1-6; D is ambiguous. CDR1 and CDR2 from the germline V gene are SGHTA and FQGNSA. This CDR3 has 13 residues. Trimming shortened V by 6 bases and J by 10 bases, and 13 bases separated the two germline ends. CDR3 sequence: CASSQFGGSPLHF. Here the CDR3 DNA reads TGTGCCAGCAGTCAATTCGGCGGGTCACCCCTCCACTTT.

J is TRBJ2-7 and V is TRBV18; a possible D gene is TRBD1 (5 bases). Germline loops: CDR1 KGHSH, CDR2 LQKENI. This CDR3 region has 17 residues. Between the trimmed V and J ends, which lost 0 bases and 0 bases, there was a span of 15 bases. Here the CDR3 reads CASSPPGQGDSSYEQYF. CDR3 coding DNA: TGTGCCAGCTCACCACCAGGGCAGGGTGATAGCTCCTACGAGCAGTACTTC.

This chain connects TRBV29-1 to TRBJ2-7, with 7 nucleotides matching TRBD1. V was pared by 6 bases and J by 4 bases, with 3 bases of the junction left unmatched. From germline, CDR1 is SQVTM and CDR2 ANQGSEA. The CDR3 runs 11 residues. Here the CDR3 reads CSVTTGYEQYF. The CDR3 region has the DNA TGCAGCGTCACGACAGGGTACGAGCAGTACTTC.

The chain combines TRBV29-1 with TRBJ2-3, with TRBD2 matching 11 bases. V dropped 0 bases and J dropped 5; count of bases not matched to a gene: 4. The CDR3 runs 15 residues. Per the germline V gene, CDR1 is SQVTM and CDR2 is ANQGSEA. CDR3 protein: CSVEDRLAGGDTQYF. The CDR3 DNA reads as TGCAGCGTTGAAGATAGGCTAGCGGGGGGAGATACGCAGTATTTT.

This chain joins TRBV5-1 and TRBJ2-7; no firm D call. Trimming took 3 bases from V and 3 from J, leaving 16 bases between them. Germline CDR1 SGHRS, CDR2 YFSETQ. The CDR3 length is 15 residues. The CDR3 DNA reads as TGCGCCAGCAGCTCCGTCCCCCAGAGGAACTACGAGCAGTACTTC. Amino acid sequence: CASSSVPQRNYEQYF. Based on the CDR3 plus reference TRBV5-1 and TRBJ2-7, the full variable domain is KAGVTQTPRYLIKTRGQQVTLSCSPISGHRSVSWYQQTPGQGLQFLFEYFSETQRNKGNFPGRFSGRQFSNSRSEMNVSTLELGDSALYLCASSSVPQRNYEQYFGPGTRLTVT.

The V gene is TRBV5-1, the J gene TRBJ2-5; D perhaps matches TRBD2 (7 bases). V dropped 6 bases and J dropped 4 bases, with 19 bases sitting between them. CDR1 is SGHRS and CDR2 is YFSETQ in the germline V gene. The CDR3 spans 15 residues. The CDR3 region is CASTLSGGRGETQYF. CDR3 in DNA: TGCGCCAGCACCCTCTCGGGGGGCCGAGGAGAGACCCAGTACTTC.

The chain joins TRBV6-1 to TRBJ1-1; tentative D call: TRBD1 (5 bases). The germline CDR1 and CDR2 sequences are MNHNS and SASEGT. The CDR3 consists of 14 residues. Between the trimmed V and J ends, which lost 7 bases and 1 base, there was a span of 13 bases. The CDR3 protein is CASTMGRGNTEAFF. CDR3 DNA: TGTGCCAGCACTATGGGACGCGGGAACACTGAAGCTTTCTTT.

V and J are TRBV7-2 and TRBJ1-3, with 8 bases aligning to TRBD1. The germline CDR1 and CDR2 sequences are SGHTA and FQGNSA. The V gene end was trimmed by 1 base and the J gene end by 0 bases; junction bases not matched to a gene: 2. CDR3 length equals 16 residues. The DNA for the CDR3 is TGTGCCAGCAGCTTAGTGGGGACAGGCTCTGGAAACACCATATATTTT. Its translation is CASSLVGTGSGNTIYF.

The chain links TRBV6-1 to TRBJ1-3, with D hard to call. CDR3 size: 12 residues. Germline lookup yields CDR1 MNHNS and CDR2 SASEGT. Trimming removed 11 bases at V and 0 bases at J, with 8 bases between. CDR3 DNA: TGTGCCCTTCGAAGCTCTGGAAACACCATATATTTT. It encodes CALRSSGNTIYF.

This chain uses TRBV9 with TRBJ1-2; 7 positions agree with TRBD1. Trimming took 0 bases from V and 4 from J; bases not matched to a gene: 6. This CDR3 comprises 15 residues. Germline CDR1 reads SGDLS; CDR2 reads YYNGEE. The CDR3 region is CASSVVQGHTYGYTF. The CDR3 DNA follows: TGTGCCAGCAGCGTAGTACAGGGGCATACCTATGGCTACACCTTC.

The gene calls are TRBV11-2 and TRBJ2-2; 10 bases are shared with TRBD1. Germline loops: CDR1 SGHAT, CDR2 FQNNGV. This CDR3 contains 14 residues. Trimming at V came to 11 bases and at J to 5 bases, leaving 8 bases not matched to a gene. CDR3 sequence reads: CAAAGQGGTGELFF. The DNA for the CDR3 is TGTGCCGCCGCAGGACAGGGGGGAACCGGGGAGCTGTTTTTT.

V usage is TRBV28 and J usage is TRBJ1-6; TRBD1 agrees at 7 bases. The trim removed 0 bases at V and 10 bases at J, leaving 6 bases unmatched. Germline V CDR1 and CDR2: MDHEN, SYDVKM. CDR3 length equals 15 residues. The chain's CDR3 is CASSLWRGQWSPLHF. CDR3 coding DNA: TGTGCCAGCAGTTTATGGAGGGGGCAGTGGTCACCCCTCCACTTT.

This clone was seen only once. The rearrangement joins TRBV7-3 to TRBJ1-1; D may be TRBD1 (6 bases). The CDR3 has 14 residues. Germline V lookup: CDR1 SGHTA, CDR2 FQGTGA. The V end was cut by 4 bases, the J end by 5 bases, with 14 bases between. The CDR3 protein is CASSSTRGRTEAFF. In DNA, the CDR3 is TGTGCCAGCAGCTCAACCAGGGGTAGGACTGAAGCTTTCTTT.

V usage is TRBV7-8 and J usage is TRBJ1-4, with 7 bases identical to TRBD1. The V and J ends lost 3 bases and 6 bases, in that order; junction bases with no gene match: 4. This CDR3 has 14 residues. Germline V lookup: CDR1 SGHVS, CDR2 FQNEAQ. CDR3 sequence reads: CASSFDRADEKLFF. CDR3 nucleotides: TGTGCCAGCAGCTTCGACAGGGCGGATGAAAAACTGTTTTTT.

The V and J genes are TRBV2 and TRBJ1-2; 7 bases fit TRBD1. The germline gives CDR1 SNHLY, CDR2 FYNNEI. V dropped 7 bases and J dropped 2; count of bases not matched to a gene: 7. CDR3 length: 14 residues. The CDR3 DNA reads as TGTGCCAGCATGAGGGGGCGCATGAACTATGGCTACACCTTC. Translation: CASMRGRMNYGYTF.

This sequence joins TRBV9 and TRBJ1-3, with D maybe TRBD1 (6 bases). The CDR3 covers 15 residues. The germline CDR1 and CDR2 sequences are SGDLS and YYNGEE. Trimming pared 4 bases from V and 2 bases from J, leaving 13 bases between. The CDR3 region is CASSPSGVAGNTIYF. The CDR3, as DNA: TGTGCCAGCAGCCCGTCAGGGGTGGCTGGAAACACCATATATTTT.

Regarding this clone: One junction end disagrees with the germline gene, perhaps due to a read error. The chain couples TRBV7-7 to TRBJ2-1, with D perhaps matching TRBD1 (7 bases). Germline loops: CDR1 SSHAT, CDR2 FNYEAQ (reference sequence). The CDR3 spans 13 residues. Written as DNA, the CDR3 is TGTGCTAGCAGCCAGGGGGGTGGGGATGAGCAGTTCTTC. Protein product: CASSQGGGDEQFF.

The V gene is TRBV28, the J gene TRBJ1-1, with 7 nucleotides matching TRBD1. Germline CDR1 reads MDHEN; CDR2 reads SYDVKM. With V trimmed by 5 bases and J by 1 base, 7 bases remained unmatched. The CDR3 runs 15 residues. CDR3 sequence (DNA): TGTGCCAGCAGTCCCGGGACAGTCCCGAACACTGAAGCTTTCTTT. Amino acids: CASSPGTVPNTEAFF. Looking up the rest from reference TRBV28 and TRBJ1-1 gives the full variable domain: DVKVTQSSRYLVKRTGEKVFLECVQDMDHENMFWYRQDPGLGLRLIYFSYDVKMKEKGDIPEGYSVSREKKERFSLILESASTNQTSMYLCASSPGTVPNTEAFFGQGTRLTVV.

The V call is TRBV7-3, the J call TRBJ2-1, with TRBD1 identical over 8 bases. Looked up from germline, CDR1 is SGHTA and CDR2 is FQGTGA. Germline trimming cut 5 bases from V and 8 bases from J; bases unmatched to any gene: 5. CDR3 length: 13 residues. The CDR3 DNA is TGTGCCAGCAGCCCGGACAGGGAAGATGAGCAGTTCTTC. Its protein product is CASSPDREDEQFF.

This rearrangement joins TRBV5-1 to TRBJ2-1; D possibly corresponds to TRBD2 (6 bases). From germline, CDR1 is SGHRS and CDR2 YFSETQ. V shed 4 bases and J shed 3 bases, with 14 bases lying between them. The CDR3 covers 15 residues. CDR3 bases: TGCGCCAGCAGCCCCCCTGGGGGAGGCTACAATGAGCAGTTCTTC. This encodes CASSPPGGGYNEQFF. The whole variable domain, remainder taken from reference TRBV5-1 and TRBJ2-1, is KAGVTQTPRYLIKTRGQQVTLSCSPISGHRSVSWYQQTPGQGLQFLFEYFSETQRNKGNFPGRFSGRQFSNSRSEMNVSTLELGDSALYLCASSPPGGGYNEQFFGPGTRLTVL.

The chain uses TRBV4-1 and TRBJ2-7; 10 bases map to TRBD1. The junction had 7 bases not matched to a gene; V was cut back by 1 base and J by 7 bases. There are 15 residues in the CDR3. The V gene's germline CDR1 is MGHRA and CDR2 YSYEKL. The CDR3 nucleotides read TGCGCCAGCAGCCAAGCGAGACAGGGGGCAGGGGAGCAGTACTTC. It encodes CASSQARQGAGEQYF.

This clone turned up a few times. The chain employs TRBV7-2 and TRBJ2-5; D possibly corresponds to TRBD1 (6 bases). The CDR3 extends over 14 amino acids. V dropped 5 bases and J dropped 5 bases, with 15 bases sitting between them. Germline V CDR1 and CDR2: SGHTA, FQGNSA. CDR3 residues: CASSTTGMRETQYF. Here the CDR3 DNA reads TGTGCCAGCAGCACAACAGGGATGCGGGAGACCCAGTACTTC. The whole variable domain, filled in from reference TRBV7-2 and TRBJ2-5, reads GAGVSQSPSNKVTEKGKDVELRCDPISGHTALYWYRQSLGQGLEFLIYFQGNSAPDKSGLPSDRFSAERTGGSVSTLTIQRTQQEDSAVYLCASSTTGMRETQYFGPGTRLLVL.